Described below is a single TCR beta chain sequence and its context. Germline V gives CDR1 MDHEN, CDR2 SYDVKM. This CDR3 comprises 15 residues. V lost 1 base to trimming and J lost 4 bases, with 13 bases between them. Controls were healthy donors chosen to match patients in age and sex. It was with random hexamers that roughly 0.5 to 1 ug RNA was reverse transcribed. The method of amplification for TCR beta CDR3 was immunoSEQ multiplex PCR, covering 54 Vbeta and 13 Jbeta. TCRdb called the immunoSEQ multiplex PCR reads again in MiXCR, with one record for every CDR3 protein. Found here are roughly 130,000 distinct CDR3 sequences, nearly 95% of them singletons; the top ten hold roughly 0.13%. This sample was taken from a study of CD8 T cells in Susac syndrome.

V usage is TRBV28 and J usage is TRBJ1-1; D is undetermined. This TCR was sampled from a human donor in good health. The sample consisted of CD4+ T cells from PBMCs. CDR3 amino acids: CASSLLTGIGTEAFF. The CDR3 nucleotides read TGTGCCAGCAGTTTATTAACGGGGATTGGCACTGAAGCTTTCTTT.